This T cell receptor beta chain stems from a study of cytomegalovirus exposure and HLA in healthy donors. Findings and caveats of the study: Clusters of TCRs from the first cohort tended to co-occur in the 120 validation repertoires (as a later analysis found).

As for this clone: The target antigen is unknown.

V was cut by 4 bases and J by 0 bases, with 5 bases left in between. The CDR3 extends over 13 amino acids. Germline CDR1 MRHNA, CDR2 SNTAGT. Sequencing used immunoSEQ multiplex PCR; TCRdb keeps in-frame clones, though not all of them. Of approximately 49,000 clones in the sample, roughly nine tenths were seen once. The TCR sequence derives from a man between 18 and 29 years old in good health and CMV-seronegative. The chain uses TRBV6-4 and TRBJ2-3; D call uncertain. The sequencing sample was made of PBMCs. Written as DNA, the CDR3 is TGTGCCAGCAGTGTAAGCAGCACAGATACGCAGTATTTT. As protein: CASSVSSTDTQYF.